A selection of T cell receptor beta chains follows, all from one sample in a study of Graves' ophthalmopathy and Graves' hyperthyroidism. TCRdb used MiXCR to reprocess the multiplex PCR reads, holding one entry per CDR3 protein. The sample contains 300,000 to 350,000 distinct CDR3 sequences, roughly 17% of which appear only once. Specimen: peripheral blood. Receptors were obtained from an adult man with Graves' ophthalmopathy. Both conserved end residues are part of each CDR3. Each record gives: D gene, clone size, J gene, V gene, CDR3 protein, CDR3 DNA. The D gene is left open where the match is weak. Rows may omit the clone size; those that give it use once, few, many or a size class.

D gene: NA
clone size: many
J gene: TRBJ1-2
V gene: TRBV29-1
CDR3 protein: CSVASTGTNYGYTF
CDR3 DNA: TGCAGCGTCGCCTCGACCGGGACAAACTATGGCTACACCTTC

D gene: NA
clone size: many
J gene: TRBJ2-5
V gene: TRBV20-1
CDR3 protein: CSATNQETQYF
CDR3 DNA: TGCAGTGCAACTAACCAAGAGACCCAGTACTTC

D gene: TRBD1
clone size: many
J gene: TRBJ1-1
V gene: TRBV6-1
CDR3 protein: CASRPRTGGEAEAFF
CDR3 DNA: TGTGCCAGCAGGCCTCGGACAGGGGGCGAGGCAGAAGCTTTCTTT

D gene: TRBD1
clone size: many
J gene: TRBJ1-2
V gene: TRBV20-1
CDR3 protein: CSASRQGGYGYTF
CDR3 DNA: TGCAGTGCTAGTAGACAGGGGGGGTATGGCTACACCTTC

D gene: NA
clone size: many
J gene: TRBJ1-1
V gene: TRBV24-1
CDR3 protein: CATSPSGRLNTEAFF
CDR3 DNA: TGTGCCACCAGTCCCTCGGGACGGCTGAACACTGAAGCTTTCTTT

D gene: TRBD2
clone size: many
J gene: TRBJ2-2
V gene: TRBV27
CDR3 protein: CASSLDRARGGLFF
CDR3 DNA: TGTGCCAGCAGTTTAGATAGGGCCCGCGGGGGGCTGTTTTTT

D gene: NA
clone size: NA
J gene: TRBJ2-6
V gene: TRBV24-1
CDR3 protein: CATSDVLSGANVLTF
CDR3 DNA: TGTGCCACCAGTGACGTCCTCTCTGGGGCCAACGTCCTGACTTTC

D gene: TRBD1
clone size: many
J gene: TRBJ2-7
V gene: TRBV2
CDR3 protein: CASSDGTGTYEQYF
CDR3 DNA: TGTGCCAGCAGTGATGGGACAGGTACCTACGAGCAGTACTTC

D gene: NA
clone size: many
J gene: TRBJ2-2
V gene: TRBV4-3
CDR3 protein: CASSQGPGNPNTGELFF
CDR3 DNA: TGCGCCAGCAGCCAAGGCCCAGGGAATCCGAACACCGGGGAGCTGTTTTTT

D gene: NA
clone size: many
J gene: TRBJ2-7
V gene: TRBV20-1
CDR3 protein: CSARDFAYEQYF
CDR3 DNA: TGCAGTGCTAGGGACTTCGCCTACGAGCAGTACTTC

D gene: NA
clone size: NA
J gene: TRBJ2-7
V gene: TRBV18
CDR3 protein: CASSLGTGCSYEQYF
CDR3 DNA: TGTGCCAGCTCACTGGGAACAGGTTGCTCCTACGAGCAGTACTTC

D gene: TRBD1
clone size: many
J gene: TRBJ1-5
V gene: TRBV20-1
CDR3 protein: CSAVTGGASHQPQHF
CDR3 DNA: TGCAGTGCTGTTACAGGGGGCGCTTCCCATCAGCCCCAGCATTTT

D gene: TRBD1
clone size: many
J gene: TRBJ1-6
V gene: TRBV12-3/TRBV12-4
CDR3 protein: CASSLAGGGSPLHF
CDR3 DNA: TGTGCCAGCAGCCTGGCAGGGGGCGGTTCACCCCTCCACTTT

D gene: NA
clone size: many
J gene: TRBJ1-5
V gene: TRBV6-2/TRBV6-3
CDR3 protein: CASSSGKGSSSNQPQHF
CDR3 DNA: TGTGCCAGCAGTTCCGGAAAAGGGTCATCCAGCAATCAGCCCCAGCATTTT

D gene: NA
clone size: many
J gene: TRBJ1-5
V gene: TRBV28
CDR3 protein: CASSFPVAGGSDQPQHF
CDR3 DNA: TGTGCCAGCAGTTTCCCCGTTGCGGGGGGCTCCGATCAGCCCCAGCATTTT

D gene: NA
clone size: NA
J gene: TRBJ1-5
V gene: TRBV2
CDR3 protein: CASTGVRNQPQHF
CDR3 DNA: TGTGCCAGCACCGGGGTCCGAAATCAGCCCCAGCATTTT

D gene: NA
clone size: many
J gene: TRBJ2-7
V gene: TRBV3-1
CDR3 protein: CASSQDQGISEQYF
CDR3 DNA: TGTGCCAGCAGCCAAGACCAGGGTATCTCCGAGCAGTACTTC

D gene: NA
clone size: many
J gene: TRBJ2-7
V gene: TRBV24-1
CDR3 protein: CATSDHGRAEQYF
CDR3 DNA: TGTGCCACCAGTGATCATGGACGAGCCGAGCAGTACTTC

D gene: NA
clone size: many
J gene: TRBJ2-2
V gene: TRBV10-2
CDR3 protein: CASSEEKWAGELFF
CDR3 DNA: TGCGCCAGCAGTGAGGAGAAGTGGGCCGGGGAGCTGTTTTTT

D gene: NA
clone size: many
J gene: TRBJ2-4
V gene: TRBV12-3/TRBV12-4
CDR3 protein: CASSQGRLAKNIQYF
CDR3 DNA: TGTGCCAGCAGTCAGGGGAGACTAGCCAAAAACATTCAGTACTTC

D gene: NA
clone size: many
J gene: TRBJ2-5
V gene: TRBV28
CDR3 protein: CASSPPPGEQETQYF
CDR3 DNA: TGTGCCAGCAGTCCCCCGCCCGGAGAACAAGAGACCCAGTACTTC

D gene: NA
clone size: many
J gene: TRBJ1-1
V gene: TRBV11-2
CDR3 protein: CASSLTAENTEAFF
CDR3 DNA: TGTGCCAGCAGCCTTACAGCCGAAAACACTGAAGCTTTCTTT

D gene: NA
clone size: few
J gene: TRBJ2-2
V gene: TRBV5-1
CDR3 protein: CASSLDTPYTGELFF
CDR3 DNA: TGCGCCAGCAGCTTGGACACCCCGTACACCGGGGAGCTGTTTTTT

D gene: NA
clone size: many
J gene: TRBJ2-7
V gene: TRBV5-6
CDR3 protein: CASSLRRDYSSYEQYF
CDR3 DNA: TGTGCCAGCAGCTTGCGGCGCGACTATTCCTCCTACGAGCAGTACTTC

D gene: NA
clone size: many
J gene: TRBJ2-7
V gene: TRBV5-1
CDR3 protein: CASSSPPTYEQYF
CDR3 DNA: TGCGCCAGCAGCTCGCCCCCGACCTACGAGCAGTACTTC

D gene: TRBD2
clone size: NA
J gene: TRBJ2-5
V gene: TRBV9
CDR3 protein: CANSARELAGGPETQYF
CDR3 DNA: TGTGCCAACAGCGCTCGCGAACTAGCGGGGGGGCCCGAGACCCAGTACTTC

D gene: TRBD1
clone size: many
J gene: TRBJ1-2
V gene: TRBV6-5
CDR3 protein: CASSIGTAVYGYTF
CDR3 DNA: TGTGCCAGCAGTATAGGGACAGCGGTCTATGGCTACACCTTC

D gene: NA
clone size: many
J gene: TRBJ2-7
V gene: TRBV12-3/TRBV12-4
CDR3 protein: CASSPDRTEQYF
CDR3 DNA: TGTGCCAGCAGCCCTGACAGGACCGAGCAGTACTTC

D gene: NA
clone size: many
J gene: TRBJ2-7
V gene: TRBV30
CDR3 protein: CAWSVGGPTYEQYF
CDR3 DNA: TGTGCCTGGAGTGTGGGGGGCCCAACTTACGAGCAGTACTTC

D gene: TRBD2
clone size: many
J gene: TRBJ2-5
V gene: TRBV6-5
CDR3 protein: CASSAVDFWTSPETQYF
CDR3 DNA: TGTGCCAGCAGCGCGGTGGACTTTTGGACTAGTCCAGAGACCCAGTACTTC

D gene: TRBD2
clone size: NA
J gene: TRBJ2-2
V gene: TRBV2
CDR3 protein: CASKGSSGKGGELFF
CDR3 DNA: TGTGCCAGCAAAGGTTCTAGCGGGAAGGGCGGGGAGCTGTTTTTT

D gene: TRBD2
clone size: many
J gene: TRBJ2-7
V gene: TRBV19
CDR3 protein: CASSRTSGRASYEQYF
CDR3 DNA: TGTGCCAGTAGTCGAACTAGCGGGAGGGCCTCCTACGAGCAGTACTTC

D gene: TRBD1
clone size: NA
J gene: TRBJ1-2
V gene: TRBV6-1
CDR3 protein: CASSPTQGADYGYTF
CDR3 DNA: TGTGCCAGCAGCCCTACACAGGGGGCGGACTATGGCTACACCTTC

D gene: NA
clone size: once
J gene: TRBJ1-2
V gene: TRBV27
CDR3 protein: CASSLSGRYGYTF
CDR3 DNA: TGTGCCAGCAGTTTATCTGGCCGCTATGGCTACACCTTC

D gene: TRBD2
clone size: NA
J gene: TRBJ2-4
V gene: TRBV12-3/TRBV12-4
CDR3 protein: CASSGSGGLAKNIQYF
CDR3 DNA: TGTGCCAGCAGTGGCTCGGGGGGGCTCGCCAAAAACATTCAGTACTTC

D gene: NA
clone size: many
J gene: TRBJ1-1
V gene: TRBV12-5
CDR3 protein: CASGLFPGQEQAFF
CDR3 DNA: TGTGCTAGTGGTTTGTTCCCGGGACAAGAGCAAGCTTTCTTT

D gene: NA
clone size: NA
J gene: TRBJ1-2
V gene: TRBV6-1
CDR3 protein: CASGLAGGYTF
CDR3 DNA: TGTGCCAGCGGGCTAGCGGGGGGCTACACCTTC

D gene: TRBD2
clone size: few
J gene: TRBJ2-7
V gene: TRBV28
CDR3 protein: CASSGASGPYEQYF
CDR3 DNA: TGTGCCAGCAGTGGGGCTAGCGGACCCTACGAGCAGTACTTC

D gene: NA
clone size: many
J gene: TRBJ2-7
V gene: TRBV4-3
CDR3 protein: CARPLTRLYEQYF
CDR3 DNA: TGCGCCAGGCCATTGACTCGACTCTACGAGCAGTACTTC

D gene: NA
clone size: many
J gene: TRBJ2-7
V gene: TRBV2
CDR3 protein: CASTSQKYEQYF
CDR3 DNA: TGTGCCAGCACTTCTCAAAAATACGAGCAGTACTTC

D gene: TRBD2
clone size: many
J gene: TRBJ2-2
V gene: TRBV6-2/TRBV6-3
CDR3 protein: CASTSGDTGELFF
CDR3 DNA: TGTGCCAGCACCAGCGGGGACACCGGGGAGCTGTTTTTT

D gene: NA
clone size: many
J gene: TRBJ2-7
V gene: TRBV30
CDR3 protein: CAWKPGHFFSEQYF
CDR3 DNA: TGTGCCTGGAAACCGGGACACTTCTTCTCCGAGCAGTACTTC

D gene: NA
clone size: many
J gene: TRBJ1-6
V gene: TRBV3-1
CDR3 protein: CASSQRDGTGNSPLHF
CDR3 DNA: TGTGCCAGCAGCCAACGAGACGGGACGGGGAATTCACCCCTCCACTTT

D gene: TRBD2
clone size: NA
J gene: TRBJ2-5
V gene: TRBV20-1
CDR3 protein: CSAIIAGVETQYF
CDR3 DNA: TGCAGTGCCATTATAGCGGGAGTGGAGACCCAGTACTTC

D gene: NA
clone size: many
J gene: TRBJ2-5
V gene: TRBV15
CDR3 protein: CATSSSSATQYF
CDR3 DNA: TGTGCCACCAGCAGCTCGTCGGCAACCCAGTACTTC

D gene: NA
clone size: NA
J gene: TRBJ1-5
V gene: TRBV7-2
CDR3 protein: CASSSSVDQPQHF
CDR3 DNA: TGTGCCAGCAGCTCATCGGTAGATCAGCCCCAGCATTTT

D gene: NA
clone size: NA
J gene: TRBJ2-2
V gene: TRBV3-1
CDR3 protein: CASSLNGLHPAGLFF
CDR3 DNA: TGTGCCAGCAGCCTCAACGGACTCCACCCCGCGGGGCTGTTTTTT

D gene: TRBD1
clone size: many
J gene: TRBJ1-4
V gene: TRBV6-1
CDR3 protein: CASRDRATNEKLFF
CDR3 DNA: TGTGCCAGCAGAGACAGGGCAACTAATGAAAAACTGTTTTTT

D gene: NA
clone size: many
J gene: TRBJ1-1
V gene: TRBV20-1
CDR3 protein: CSAPAPAQGAVGAFF
CDR3 DNA: TGCAGTGCTCCCGCCCCGGCACAGGGAGCCGTGGGAGCTTTCTTT

D gene: TRBD2
clone size: many
J gene: TRBJ2-7
V gene: TRBV10-3
CDR3 protein: CAIRILAGSSYEQYF
CDR3 DNA: TGTGCCATCAGAATACTAGCGGGGAGCTCCTACGAGCAGTACTTC

D gene: NA
clone size: many
J gene: TRBJ2-7
V gene: TRBV12-3/TRBV12-4
CDR3 protein: CASSYSLYEQYF
CDR3 DNA: TGTGCCAGCAGCTATTCTCTATACGAGCAGTACTTC